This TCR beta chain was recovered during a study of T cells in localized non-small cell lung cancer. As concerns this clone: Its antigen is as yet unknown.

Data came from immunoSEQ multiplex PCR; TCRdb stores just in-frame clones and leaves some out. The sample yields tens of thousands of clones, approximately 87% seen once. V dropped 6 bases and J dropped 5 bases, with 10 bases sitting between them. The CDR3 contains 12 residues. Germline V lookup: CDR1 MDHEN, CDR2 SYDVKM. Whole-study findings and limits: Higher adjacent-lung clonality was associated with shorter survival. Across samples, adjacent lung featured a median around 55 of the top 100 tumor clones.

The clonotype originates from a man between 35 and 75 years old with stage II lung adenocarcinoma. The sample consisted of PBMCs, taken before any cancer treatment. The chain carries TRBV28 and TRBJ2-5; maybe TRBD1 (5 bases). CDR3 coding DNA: TGTGCCAGCAGCGCGAAGGGGGAGACCCAGTACTTC. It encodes CASSAKGETQYF.